The clone carrying this TCR beta chain was picked up a small number of times. Its antigen is unidentified. This sample stems from a study of T cell repertoires in cytomegalovirus infection. The wider study: Both recently identified HLA-C-restricted and well-studied HLA-B-restricted CMV epitopes were used in the study. Public signatures in TCR beta pointed to CMV infection and matching HLA type.

Using its own MiXCR run on the reads, TCRdb lists one record per CDR3 protein. The sample lists fewer than 1,000,000 distinct CDR3 sequences, about a third seen once, with roughly 13% in the top ten. General observations from the study: Dominating the ex vivo response were HLA-C-restricted CMV-specific TCR beta clonotypes.

The sample here was cultured CD8+ T cells from PBMCs, taken from culture after CMV antigen stimulation. The sequence came from a human donor in good health (CMV status not recorded). Some clones in this sample may be carry-over from other donors' samples.

CDR3 sequence: CASRYRARRVVTEAFF. The CDR3 DNA follows: TGTGCCAGCAGATACAGGGCGCGGAGGGTGGTCACTGAAGCTTTCTTT. The chain employs TRBV28 and TRBJ1-1; a possible D gene is TRBD1 (6 bases). Trimming pared 6 bases from V and 4 bases from J, leaving 21 bases between. Germline values: CDR1 MDHEN, CDR2 SYDVKM. The CDR3 contains 16 residues.